Listed here is a single TCR beta chain. The antigen remains undetermined. Isocitrate dehydrogenase mutation was absent in all glioblastoma patients. The germline V gene encodes CDR1 LNHDA and CDR2 SQIVND (reference sequence). This CDR3 spans 15 amino acids. V lost 3 bases and J lost 3; bases outside the gene matches: 6. This record belongs to a study of glioma-infiltrating T cells after dendritic cell vaccination. Study summary: Dendritic cells derived from monocytes and pulsed with autologous tumor lysate formed the vaccine. Study observations and caveats: Patients with more pretreatment TILs had longer time to progression and survival. The cohort had few patients with full blood and tumor sets.

Assay used: immunoSEQ multiplex PCR; TCRdb lists only in-frame clones, some missing. Of approximately 100,000 clones in the sample, approximately 80% were seen once. The material was blood, obtained before dendritic cell vaccination. The chain employs TRBV19 and TRBJ2-3; 7 nucleotides align to TRBD2. This TCR was recovered from a human donor with glioblastoma. CDR3 amino acids: CASSMTGGWTDTQYF. CDR3 nucleotide sequence: TGTGCCAGTAGTATGACGGGGGGTTGGACAGATACGCAGTATTTT.